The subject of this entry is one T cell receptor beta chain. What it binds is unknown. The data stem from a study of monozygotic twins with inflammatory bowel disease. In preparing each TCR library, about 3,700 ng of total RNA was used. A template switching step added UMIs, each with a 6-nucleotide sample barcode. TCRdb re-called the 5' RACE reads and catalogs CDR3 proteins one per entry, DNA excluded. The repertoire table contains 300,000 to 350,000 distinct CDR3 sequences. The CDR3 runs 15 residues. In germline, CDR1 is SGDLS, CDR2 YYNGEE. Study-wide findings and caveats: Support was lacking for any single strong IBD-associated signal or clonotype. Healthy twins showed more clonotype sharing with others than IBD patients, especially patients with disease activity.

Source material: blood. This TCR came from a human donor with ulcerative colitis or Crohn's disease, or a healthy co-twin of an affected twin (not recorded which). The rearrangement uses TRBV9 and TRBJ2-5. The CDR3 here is CASSKDENHQETQYF.